A single sample gave rise to the 10 T cell receptor beta chains below, sequenced in a study of long-term antiretroviral therapy in people with HIV. Assay version v3.0 of immunoSEQ was used, and it was run at survey level. The protocol was immunoSEQ multiplex PCR, while the TCRdb copy is restricted to in-frame clones and leaves out a portion. The repertoire holds approximately 10,000 clones, about 86% seen once, with 20% to 25% in the top ten. This specimen was unsorted PBMCs, taken 7.2 years after starting antiretroviral therapy. These receptors came from a man aged 50 to 60 with HIV.

This chain uses TRBV6-1 with TRBJ2-7, with D possibly matching TRBD1 (5 bases). This CDR3 has 15 amino acids. Germline CDR1 MNHNS, CDR2 SASEGT. Trimming removed 7 bases at V and 1 base at J, with 17 bases between. The CDR3 nucleotides are TGTGCCAGCATCTTCGACAGATTTTTTTCCTACGAGCAGTACTTC. Residues: CASIFDRFFSYEQYF.

This clone was counted a few times. The chain combines TRBV30 with TRBJ1-1; D is unclear. The CDR3 loop spans 14 amino acids. The V end lost 2 bases, the J end lost 3 bases, and 13 bases lay between the germline ends. Per germline, CDR1 GTSNPN and CDR2 SVGIG (reference sequence). CDR3 in amino acids: CAWSFPGSHTEAFF. The CDR3 DNA follows: TGTGCCTGGAGTTTTCCGGGGTCTCACACTGAAGCTTTCTTT.

This clone was detected only once. The V and J genes are TRBV4-1 and TRBJ1-4; D unclear. CDR1 and CDR2 from the germline V gene are MGHRA and YSYEKL. This CDR3 has 15 amino acids. Trimming shortened V by 2 bases and J by 8 bases, and 15 bases separated the two germline ends. The CDR3 is CASSQQYVLGEKLFF. For the CDR3, the DNA is TGCGCCAGCAGCCAACAATACGTATTAGGGGAAAAACTGTTTTTT.

The chain joins TRBV9 to TRBJ2-3; 11 bases match TRBD2. V was pared by 1 base and J by 3 bases, with 1 base of the junction left unmatched. The CDR3 loop spans 15 amino acids. Germline V gene data show CDR1 as SGDLS and CDR2 as YYNGEE. CDR3 in amino acids: CASSVLAGGTDTQYF. CDR3 DNA: TGTGCCAGCAGCGTATTAGCGGGGGGGACAGATACGCAGTATTTT.

The genes are TRBV5-6 and TRBJ2-5, with 9 bases aligning to TRBD2. In germline, CDR1 is SGHDT, CDR2 YYEEEE. The length of the CDR3 is 14 residues. After removal of 4 bases from V and 4 bases from J, the junction contained 5 bases not matched to a gene. The CDR3 nucleotides are TGTGCCAGCAGCCTGGGACTAGCTAGAGAGACCCAGTACTTC. Protein: CASSLGLARETQYF. The variable domain in full, with the rest retrieved from reference TRBV5-6 and TRBJ2-5, is DAGVTQSPTHLIKTRGQQVTLRCSPKSGHDTVSWYQQALGQGPQFIFQYYEEEERQRGNFPDRFSGHQFPNYSSELNVNALLLGDSALYLCASSLGLARETQYFGPGTRLLVL.

The chain employs TRBV4-1 and TRBJ2-7; D might be TRBD1 (6 bases). CDR1 is MGHRA and CDR2 is YSYEKL in the germline V gene. The CDR3 runs to 15 residues. Trimming shortened V by 1 base and J by 2 bases, and 12 bases separated the two germline ends. For the CDR3, the DNA is TGCGCCAGCAGCCAAGTGACAGGTGAGACCTACGAGCAGTACTTC. Its protein product is CASSQVTGETYEQYF.

The chain is built from TRBV2 and TRBJ2-7, with D possibly called TRBD1 or TRBD2 (5 bases each). CDR1 is SNHLY and CDR2 is FYNNEI in the germline V gene. The CDR3 runs to 13 residues. V was pared by 10 bases and J by 6 bases, with 19 bases between. CDR3 sequence: CATTGTFTGEQYF. As DNA, the CDR3 is TGTGCCACTACCGGGACGTTTACCGGCGAGCAGTACTTC.

This chain joins TRBV6-1 and TRBJ2-7; D remains ambiguous. CDR3 size: 13 residues. Per the germline V gene, CDR1 is MNHNS and CDR2 is SASEGT. V dropped 1 base and J dropped 3 bases, with 7 bases sitting between them. CDR3 protein: CASSEGFYYEQYF. CDR3 DNA: TGTGCCAGCAGTGAAGGGTTTTACTACGAGCAGTACTTC.

A few counts support this clone. The J gene is TRBJ1-1, the V gene TRBV27; no firm D call. The CDR3 length is 16 residues. V shed 6 bases and J shed 1 base, with 18 bases lying between them. Germline CDR1 MNHEY, CDR2 SMNVEV (reference sequence). Here the CDR3 reads CASSFRGPGPNTEAFF. CDR3 bases: TGTGCCAGCAGCTTTCGAGGACCTGGGCCGAACACTGAAGCTTTCTTT.

This clone was counted only a few times. The chain joins TRBV5-6 to TRBJ2-3; D remains ambiguous. This CDR3 has 15 amino acids. The V end lost 0 bases, the J end lost 1 base, and 9 bases lay between the germline ends. Germline lookup yields CDR1 SGHDT and CDR2 YYEEEE. The CDR3 DNA follows: TGTGCCAGCAGCTTGGAGGCGTTTGGCACAGATACGCAGTATTTT. Its translation is CASSLEAFGTDTQYF.